This TCR beta chain was captured by sequencing in a study of cytomegalovirus exposure and HLA in healthy donors. General study results and limits: Previous analysis showed most TCR beta V segments were productive about 87% or about 30% of the time.

On this clone: What it binds is unknown.

Use of 60 Vbeta and 13 Jbeta primers characterized the PCR. Method: immunoSEQ multiplex PCR; TCRdb's copy keeps in-frame clones and lacks some. The sample lists 250,000 to 350,000 clones; roughly 89% were seen once. V shed 3 bases and J 8 bases; nucleotides not matched to a gene: 6. In germline, CDR1 is SGHRS, CDR2 YFSETQ. This CDR3 has 13 residues. The chain combines TRBV5-1 with TRBJ1-2, with 8 nucleotides matching TRBD1. Source material: PBMCs. The TCR originated in a man aged 40-49 years in good health and CMV-seropositive. CDR3 loop: CASSSTGGGGYTF. In nucleotides, the CDR3 is TGCGCCAGCAGCTCCACAGGGGGGGGAGGCTACACCTTC.